This note documents a single T cell receptor (beta chain) sequence. The target antigen is unknown. From germline, CDR1 is SNHLY and CDR2 FYNNEI. The length of the CDR3 is 13 residues. V was clipped by 7 bases and J by 5 bases; unmatched bases: 8. This specimen comes from a study of beta chain features in type 1 diabetes. Study-level results: Insertion counts at VDJ junctions were lower in type 1 diabetes patients, who also showed more deletions there. Among all four CD4+ subsets, Type 1 diabetes patients had TCRB CDR3s that were moderately but significantly shorter.

Expressed TCRB transcripts were sequenced because the isolated RNA had all been reverse transcribed beforehand. This table comes from immunoSEQ multiplex PCR, and its TCRdb copy is limited to in-frame clones, with some not included. The sample consists of more than 300,000 clones, around 9% of them appearing once. Sequenced material: central memory CD4+ T cells from blood. The receptor's source is a man between 25 and 39 years old with type 1 diabetes. J is TRBJ2-7 and V is TRBV2; TRBD2 matches at 7 bases. The CDR3 loop reads CASKGGELNEQYF. Here the CDR3 DNA reads TGTGCCAGCAAGGGAGGGGAATTGAACGAGCAGTACTTC.